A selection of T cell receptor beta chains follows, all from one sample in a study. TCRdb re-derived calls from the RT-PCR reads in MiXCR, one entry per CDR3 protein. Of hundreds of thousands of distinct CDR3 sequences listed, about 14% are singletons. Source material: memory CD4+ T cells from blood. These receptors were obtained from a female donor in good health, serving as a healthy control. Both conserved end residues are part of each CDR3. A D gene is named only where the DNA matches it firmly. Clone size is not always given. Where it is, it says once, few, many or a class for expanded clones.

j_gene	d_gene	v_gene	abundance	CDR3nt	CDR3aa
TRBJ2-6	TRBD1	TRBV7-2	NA	TGTGCCAGCAGCTTTGGACAGGGAAGGACCAACGTCCTGACTTTC	CASSFGQGRTNVLTF
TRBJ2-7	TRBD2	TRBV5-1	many	TGCGCCAGCAGCTTTTCGGGAGGAAGCTACGAGCAGTACTTC	CASSFSGGSYEQYF
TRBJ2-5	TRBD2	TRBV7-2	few	TGTGCCAGCAGCTTATTGGCCTGGCCCGTGGGGGGGTCCGGAAAGACCCAGTACTTC	CASSLLAWPVGGSGKTQYF
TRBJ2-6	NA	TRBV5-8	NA	TGTGCCAGCACCCCGATCGTAGGGTTCTCCTCTGGGGCCAACGTCCTGACTTTC	CASTPIVGFSSGANVLTF
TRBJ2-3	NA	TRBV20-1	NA	TGCAGTGCTGGGGGGAGGAAAGATACGCAGTATTTT	CSAGGRKDTQYF
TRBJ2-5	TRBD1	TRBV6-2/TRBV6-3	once	TGTGCCAGCAGATACCGGGACAGGGGCGATGAGACCCAGTACTTC	CASRYRDRGDETQYF
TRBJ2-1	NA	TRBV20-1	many	TGCAGTGCTACACGATACAATGAGCAGTTCTTC	CSATRYNEQFF
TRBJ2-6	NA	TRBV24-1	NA	TGTGCCACCAGTGATTCGGGCAGTTCGGCTGGGGCCAACGTCCTGACTTTC	CATSDSGSSAGANVLTF
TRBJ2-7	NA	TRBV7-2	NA	TGTGCCAGCAGCCACGCCTCGACCGGGAGATCTGGCGAGCAGTACTTC	CASSHASTGRSGEQYF
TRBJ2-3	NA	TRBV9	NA	TGTGCCAGCAGCGTAGGGGCCTATCTTACAGATACGCAGTATTTT	CASSVGAYLTDTQYF
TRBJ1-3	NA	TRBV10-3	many	TGTGCCATCAGTGATTCTCGCAGCTCTGGAAACACCATATATTTT	CAISDSRSSGNTIYF
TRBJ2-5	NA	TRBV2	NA	TGTGCCAGCAACCAGGTCGAGACCCAGTACTTC	CASNQVETQYF
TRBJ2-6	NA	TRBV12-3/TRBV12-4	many	TGTGCCAGCACCCTTCGCTCGGCTGGGGCCAACGTCCTGACTTTC	CASTLRSAGANVLTF
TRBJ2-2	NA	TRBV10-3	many	TGTGCCATCGGACGTGCCGAGATGAACACCGGGGAGCTGTTTTTT	CAIGRAEMNTGELFF
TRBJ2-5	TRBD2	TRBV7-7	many	TGTGCCAGCAGCAAACTAGCGGGGTCAAGGGAGACCCAGTACTTC	CASSKLAGSRETQYF
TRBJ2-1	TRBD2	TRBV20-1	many	TGCAGTGCTGGACCTGGGACTAGCGGGGGCAATGAGCAGTTCTTC	CSAGPGTSGGNEQFF
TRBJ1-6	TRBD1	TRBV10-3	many	TGTGCCATCAGGGAAAGGGACAGGGTGGAGGATGATAATTCACCCCTCCACTTT	CAIRERDRVEDDNSPLHF
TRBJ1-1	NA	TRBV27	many	TGTGCCAGCAGATCTGGGATCTCGATGAACACTGAAGCTTTCTTT	CASRSGISMNTEAFF
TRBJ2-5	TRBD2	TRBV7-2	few	TGTGCCAGCAGCATAACTAGCGGGGGGGTAGAGACCCAGTACTTC	CASSITSGGVETQYF
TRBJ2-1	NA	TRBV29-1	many	TGCAGCGTTGTTAACGAGAATGAGCAGTTCTTC	CSVVNENEQFF
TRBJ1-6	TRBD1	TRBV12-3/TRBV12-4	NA	TGTGCCAGCAGTGAAACAGGGGTTAATTCACCCCTCCACTTT	CASSETGVNSPLHF
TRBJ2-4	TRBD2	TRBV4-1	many	TGCGCCAGCAGCCCACGAGGGGTGGGAGGACTAGCGGGAGTCTGGCAAAACATTCAGTACTTC	CASSPRGVGGLAGVWQNIQYF
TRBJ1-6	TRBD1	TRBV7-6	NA	TGTGCCAGCAGCCCCACAGGGGAAAATTCACCCCTCCACTTT	CASSPTGENSPLHF
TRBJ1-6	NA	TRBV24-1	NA	TGTGCCACCAGTGATTTTGAGGGGCAACCCCTCCACTTT	CATSDFEGQPLHF